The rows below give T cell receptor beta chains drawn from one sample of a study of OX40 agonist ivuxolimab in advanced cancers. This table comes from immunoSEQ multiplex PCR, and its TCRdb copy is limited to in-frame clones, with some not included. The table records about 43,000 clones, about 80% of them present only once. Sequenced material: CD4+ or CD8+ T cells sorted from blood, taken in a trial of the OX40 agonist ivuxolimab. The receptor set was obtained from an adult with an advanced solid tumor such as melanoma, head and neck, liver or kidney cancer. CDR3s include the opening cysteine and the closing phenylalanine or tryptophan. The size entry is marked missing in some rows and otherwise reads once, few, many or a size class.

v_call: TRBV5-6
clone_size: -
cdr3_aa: CASSLAGNTEAFF

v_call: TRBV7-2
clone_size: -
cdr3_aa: CASTFGPPGQAYNEQFF

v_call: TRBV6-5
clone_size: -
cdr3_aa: CASSSPRTGQLDTQYF

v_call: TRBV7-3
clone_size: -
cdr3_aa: CASSPGTVLGGNYGYTF

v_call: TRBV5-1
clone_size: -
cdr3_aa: CASSTGGLDRWGTEAFF

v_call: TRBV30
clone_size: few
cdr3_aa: CAWSVGGSGYTF

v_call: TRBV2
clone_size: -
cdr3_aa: CASSIDRAGNIQYF

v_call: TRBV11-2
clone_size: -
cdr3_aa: CASSLAQGATGYTF

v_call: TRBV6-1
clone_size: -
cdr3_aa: CASSETWGAVNTEAFF

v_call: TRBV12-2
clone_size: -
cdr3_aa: CASRPPNYGYTF

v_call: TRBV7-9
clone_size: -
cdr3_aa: CASSRGPKGSEYEQYF

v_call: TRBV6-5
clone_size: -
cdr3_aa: CASRQLYTEAFF

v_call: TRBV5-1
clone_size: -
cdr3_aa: CASSLRLASETQYF

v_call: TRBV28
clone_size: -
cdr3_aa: CASSSEKYGYTF

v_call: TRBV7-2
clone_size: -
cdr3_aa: CASSLVDTQYF

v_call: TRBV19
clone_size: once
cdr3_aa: CDSRISGRREQFF

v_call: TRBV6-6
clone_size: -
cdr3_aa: CASSYTTGTNEKLFF

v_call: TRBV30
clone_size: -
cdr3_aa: CAWTGEAGVGSVYTF

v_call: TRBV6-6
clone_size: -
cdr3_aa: CASSDNPRQAEAFF

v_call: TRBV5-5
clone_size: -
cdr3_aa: CASSGQAISSGANVLTF

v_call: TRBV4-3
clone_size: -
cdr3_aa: CASSLGLDNEQFF

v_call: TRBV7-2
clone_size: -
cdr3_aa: CASSFREEQYF

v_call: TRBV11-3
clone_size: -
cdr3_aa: CASSSRTGPDTQYF

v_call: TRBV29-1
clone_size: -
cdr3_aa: CSVEGGQYSGYTF

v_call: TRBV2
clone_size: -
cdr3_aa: CASSTGLNTEAFF

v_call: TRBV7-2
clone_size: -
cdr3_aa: CASSPQTGTSEAFF

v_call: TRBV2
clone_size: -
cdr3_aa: CASSEESSGRAGELFF

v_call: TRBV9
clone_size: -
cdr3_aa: CASSVEGGTQKGYTF

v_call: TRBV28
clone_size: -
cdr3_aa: CASSLEGQGVVEKLFF

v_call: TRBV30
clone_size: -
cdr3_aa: CAWSVPGYEQYF

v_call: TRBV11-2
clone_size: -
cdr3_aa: CASSLGAGVSYNEQFF

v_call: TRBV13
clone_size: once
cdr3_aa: CASSSTQAGNSYNEQFF

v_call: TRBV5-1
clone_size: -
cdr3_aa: CASSFEGQGDTGELFF

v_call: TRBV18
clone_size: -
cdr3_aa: CASSLKNMNPGLEAFF

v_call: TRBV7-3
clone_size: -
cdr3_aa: CASSPLPGQPQYF

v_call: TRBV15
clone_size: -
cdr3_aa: CATSRDKDPGRRNTIYF

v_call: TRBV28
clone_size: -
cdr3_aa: CASSLGHTTSNSPLHF

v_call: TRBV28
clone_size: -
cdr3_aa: CASSSSGHLGKNTIYF

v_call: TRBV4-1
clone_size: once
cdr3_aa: CASRGQGEETQYF

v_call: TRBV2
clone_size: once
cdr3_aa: CATETGASTDTQYF

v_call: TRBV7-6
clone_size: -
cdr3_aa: CASSLGEGKQETQYF

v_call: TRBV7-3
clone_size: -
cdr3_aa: CASSLTSSSGYTF

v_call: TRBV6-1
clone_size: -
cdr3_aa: CASSDIGAGSTEAFF

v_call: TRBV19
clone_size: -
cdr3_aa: CASSIQRSTGELFF

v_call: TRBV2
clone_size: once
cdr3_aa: CASSVRNEQFF

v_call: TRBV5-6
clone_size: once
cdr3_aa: CASSLAEGTGELFF

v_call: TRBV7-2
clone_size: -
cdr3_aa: CASTGSPGQVSETQYF

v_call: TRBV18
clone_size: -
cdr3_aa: CASSPFRTGTTEAFF

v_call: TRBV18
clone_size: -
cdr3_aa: CASSPLDSPTNNEQFF

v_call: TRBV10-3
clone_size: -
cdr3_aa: CATTQDSQETQYF

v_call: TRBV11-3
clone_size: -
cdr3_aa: CASSSSGGNTGELFF

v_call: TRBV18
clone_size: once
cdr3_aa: CASSQDRGLSTDTQYF